The next 10 T cell receptor beta chains were all read from a single sample in a study of human T cells and chemical hapten exposure. MiXCR, applied by TCRdb to the RACE reads, yields one record per CDR3 protein. The sample holds 200,000 to 300,000 distinct CDR3 sequences, 8.6% seen once. Time point described: pre-sensitization, week 0. As to treatment: therapeutic diphenylcyclopropenone sensitization with weekly scalp DPC. Sequencing was performed on whole blood, taken in connection with sensitization to the hapten diphenylcyclopropenone (DPC). Receptors originate from a woman aged 40 to 50 with alopecia areata. Some clones in this sample may be carry-over from other donors' samples.

The chain employs TRBV20-1 and TRBJ1-5; D is perhaps TRBD1 (6 bases). Trimming pared 5 bases from V and 3 bases from J, leaving 11 bases between. Germline V gene sequence: CDR1 DFQATT, CDR2 SNEGSKA (reference sequence). The CDR3 length is 13 residues. The CDR3 spells CSAHTGTNQPQHF. The CDR3 region has the DNA TGCAGTGCTCACACAGGGACCAATCAGCCCCAGCATTTT.

V gene TRBV5-1 combines with J gene TRBJ2-1; maybe TRBD1 (5 bases). Germline values: CDR1 SGHRS, CDR2 YFSETQ. V shed 4 bases and J shed 9 bases, with 20 bases lying between them. This CDR3 comprises 15 residues. This CDR3 is CASSKTRQVGAEQFF. The DNA of the CDR3 is TGCGCCAGCAGCAAAACCCGCCAGGTTGGGGCTGAGCAGTTCTTC.

The J gene is TRBJ2-3, the V gene TRBV4-1, with TRBD2 identical over 9 bases. The V and J ends lost 3 bases and 5 bases, in that order; junction bases with no gene match: 9. The CDR3 covers 16 residues. CDR1 and CDR2 (germline): MGHRA, YSYEKL. CDR3 sequence reads: CASSQKPSGIRDTQYF. The DNA of the CDR3 is TGCGCCAGCAGCCAGAAGCCTAGCGGGATTAGAGATACGCAGTATTTT.

This clonotype was seen a few times. The V gene is TRBV29-1, the J gene TRBJ1-1; a weak D match, TRBD1 (6 bases). The CDR3 totals 14 residues. V lost 5 bases, J lost 8 bases, and 21 bases lay in between. CDR1 is SQVTM, CDR2 ANQGSEA, per germline. In DNA form, the CDR3 reads TGCAGCGTTTCACGCGGGCTGGGGGGCGAAGAAGCTTTCTTT. It encodes CSVSRGLGGEEAFF.

This clonotype occurred many times. The chain carries TRBV6-2 or TRBV6-3 and TRBJ2-5; TRBD2 aligns across 9 bases. The V gene end was trimmed by 4 bases and the J gene end by 2 bases; junction bases not matched to a gene: 2. CDR3 length equals 14 residues. Per germline, CDR1 MNHEY and CDR2 SVGEGT. The CDR3 loop is CASSFLAGQETQYF. DNA of the CDR3: TGTGCCAGCAGTTTTCTAGCGGGACAAGAGACCCAGTACTTC.

This clonotype was detected once. V is TRBV6-2 or TRBV6-3 and J is TRBJ1-5, with D unresolved. Germline V lookup: CDR1 MNHEY, CDR2 SVGEGT. There are 15 residues in the CDR3. V was trimmed by 6 bases and J by 1 base, leaving 13 bases between them. The CDR3 nucleotides read TGTGCCAGCAGCTGGGTGGGGTTAAGCAATCAGCCCCAGCATTTT. Its protein is CASSWVGLSNQPQHF.

This clonotype was recorded many times. This chain links TRBV7-2 with TRBJ2-4; no clear D gene. The CDR3 runs 17 residues. V lost 4 bases and J lost 0, with 16 bases in between. Germline V gene data show CDR1 as SGHTA and CDR2 as FQGNSA. CDR3 sequence reads: CASSSRAAKLAKNIQYF. In nucleotides, the CDR3 is TGTGCCAGCAGCTCCCGCGCGGCTAAACTAGCCAAAAACATTCAGTACTTC.

The chain links TRBV12-3 or TRBV12-4 to TRBJ1-2; TRBD1 aligns across 9 bases. V lost 6 bases, J lost 4 bases, and 21 bases stayed unmatched. CDR3 length: 19 residues. As DNA, the CDR3 is TGTGCCAGCAGCCATTTGTTTGGGCCCCGGGACAGGGTTACCTATGGCTACACCTTC. The encoded protein is CASSHLFGPRDRVTYGYTF.

This clonotype showed up just a few times. The chain is built from TRBV7-9 and TRBJ2-7; tentative D call: TRBD2 (5 bases). Germline CDR1 and CDR2: SEHNR and FQNEAQ (reference sequence). CDR3 length equals 13 residues. Trimming shortened V by 4 bases and J by 3 bases, and 10 bases separated the two germline ends. CDR3 coding DNA: TGTGCCAGCAGCTCACGGGATCACTACGAGCAGTACTTC. Encoded protein: CASSSRDHYEQYF.

This clonotype was picked up a small number of times. The chain joins TRBV3-1 to TRBJ1-3, with a weak D call TRBD1 (6 bases). This CDR3 comprises 16 residues. The germline CDR1 and CDR2 sequences are LGHDT and YNNKEL (reference sequence). Trimming stripped 4 bases from V and 3 bases from J, with 16 bases between. Here the CDR3 DNA reads TGTGCCAGCAGCCCCGATAGGTCCAGGGGTGGAAACACCATATATTTT. Its translation: CASSPDRSRGGNTIYF.